This entry is about one TCR beta chain. Antigen: not known. With molecular barcodes, quantitative 5'-RACE was used to make the TCR beta libraries. TCRdb reanalysed the 5' RACE reads using MiXCR and keeps one entry per CDR3 protein. This table has about 450,000 distinct CDR3 sequences, roughly 25% appearing once. CDR1 and CDR2 from the germline V gene are SGHRS and YFSETQ. The CDR3 is 15 residues long. Trimming cost V 1 base and J 0 bases, with 9 bases left between them. These data come from a study of CD8 T cells in ankylosing spondylitis. Findings of the study overall: Peripheral blood held disease-linked clones only at relatively low frequency, and these were CD8+. Apparently characteristic of ankylosing spondylitis blood was a TCR beta motif (about 8 highly homologous variants). Reportedly, matched ankylosing spondylitis synovial fluid was significantly enriched for disease-linked clones.

This chain uses TRBV5-1 with TRBJ2-3; no reliable D call. This clonotype was sampled from a male donor with ankylosing spondylitis. Sequencing was carried out using blood, either unsorted or a sorted T cell fraction (not recorded which). DNA for the CDR3: TGCGCCAGCAGCTTGATAGGTCTTAGCACAGATACGCAGTATTTT. Protein: CASSLIGLSTDTQYF.